This passage covers 21 T cell receptor beta chains from one sample sequenced in a study of T cell changes during pregnancy in multiple sclerosis (dated by TCRdb to about 2019). Library prep was done by the immunoSEQ multiplex PCR assay. The table comes from immuneACCESS by way of TCRdb, which keeps in-frame sequences with V and J called. Part of the clones is missing from these tables; in studies checked, under half for an unresolved V gene and the rest for unknown reasons. This sample comprises about 27,000 clones, 80% to 90% of them detected only once. The ten largest clones represent approximately 17% of the sample. Sequencing used CD8+ T cells from peripheral blood mononuclear cells, obtained in the second trimester of pregnancy. The receptors originated from a female donor with multiple sclerosis, enrolled in a pregnancy study.

The chain joins TRBV15 to TRBJ1-5; a possible D gene is TRBD1 (5 bases). Per germline, CDR1 LNHNV and CDR2 YYDKDF (reference sequence). CDR3 length equals 15 residues. V was pared by 5 bases and J by 2 bases, with 13 bases between. The DNA of the CDR3 is TGTGCCACCAGCGGGGGGGTTAACGGCAATCAGCCCCAGCATTTT. Its protein is CATSGGVNGNQPQHF.

The V call is TRBV4-1, the J call TRBJ2-7; TRBD2 is a possible D gene (6 bases). Germline V gives CDR1 MGHRA, CDR2 YSYEKL. This CDR3 spans 14 amino acids. The V end lost 2 bases, the J end lost 2 bases, and 10 bases lay between the germline ends. The DNA of the CDR3 is TGCGCCAGCAGCCAACGGGACTGGACCTACGAGCAGTACTTC. Amino acid sequence: CASSQRDWTYEQYF.

This clone was detected once. The chain is built from TRBV2 and TRBJ2-1, with D unclear. The germline gives CDR1 SNHLY, CDR2 FYNNEI. V shed 3 bases and J shed 0 bases, with 3 bases lying between them. The CDR3 spans 13 residues. The CDR3 spells CASSDSSYNEQFF. Written as DNA, the CDR3 is TGTGCCAGCAGTGACTCCTCCTACAATGAGCAGTTCTTC. The whole variable domain, remainder taken from reference TRBV2 and TRBJ2-1, is EPEVTQTPSHQVTQMGQEVILRCVPISNHLYFYWYRQILGQKVEFLVSFYNNEISEKSEIFDDQFSVERPDGSNFTLKIRSTKLEDSAMYFCASSDSSYNEQFFGPGTRLTVL.

This clone was counted between two and nine times. The chain employs TRBV4-2 and TRBJ2-2; 9 bases are shared with TRBD2. Per the germline V gene, CDR1 is LGHNA and CDR2 is YNFKEQ. The CDR3 totals 19 residues. Germline trimming cut 1 base from V and 2 bases from J; bases unmatched to any gene: 11. DNA for the CDR3: TGTGCCAGCAGCCAAGGTGTCGGAGGCGGGAGGGCCAACACCGGGGAGCTGTTTTTT. Its translation is CASSQGVGGGRANTGELFF.

V and J are TRBV5-5 and TRBJ1-2; D is ambiguous. Germline V gene sequence: CDR1 SGHKS, CDR2 YYEKEE (reference sequence). This CDR3 region has 17 residues. V lost 0 bases, J lost 2 bases, and 17 bases lay in between. The CDR3 nucleotides read TGTGCCAGCAGCTTGGCTGAGTGGAGTTACTTCAACTATGGCTACACCTTC. Translated: CASSLAEWSYFNYGYTF.

CDR3 loop: CASSVRAGGTDTQYF. Written as DNA, the CDR3 is TGTGCCAGCAGCGTTAGAGCGGGAGGGACAGATACGCAGTATTTT. The chain uses TRBV9 and TRBJ2-3; TRBD2 matches 10 bases. This CDR3 region has 15 residues. The germline V gene encodes CDR1 SGDLS and CDR2 YYNGEE. The V segment lost 2 bases and the J segment 3 bases; nucleotides outside the gene matches: 3.

The chain carries TRBV5-8 and TRBJ2-5, with D uncertain. This CDR3 is 12 amino acids long. Germline lookup yields CDR1 SGHTS and CDR2 YDEGEE. The ends were cut back, 2 bases at V and 5 bases at J, with 7 bases in the middle. DNA for the CDR3: TGTGCCAGCAGCTTTTCCCTTGAGACCCAGTACTTC. As protein: CASSFSLETQYF.

The chain recombines TRBV6-1 with TRBJ2-1, with D maybe TRBD1 (5 bases). The germline V gene encodes CDR1 MNHNS and CDR2 SASEGT. V dropped 8 bases and J dropped 5 bases, with 16 bases sitting between them. This CDR3 comprises 14 residues. CDR3 DNA: TGTGCCAGCTTAGGGGTTTTGGCGAACAATGAGCAGTTCTTC. It codes for CASLGVLANNEQFF.

The J gene is TRBJ2-2, the V gene TRBV5-1; 9 bases match TRBD2. Germline V CDR1 and CDR2: SGHRS, YFSETQ. The length of the CDR3 is 17 residues. After removal of 4 bases from V and 5 bases from J, the junction contained 12 bases not matched to a gene. CDR3 residues: CASSVRTGTSLTGELFF. Here the CDR3 DNA reads TGCGCCAGCAGCGTTCGGACCGGGACTAGCTTAACCGGGGAGCTGTTTTTT. Combining the CDR3 with reference TRBV5-1 and TRBJ2-2 gives the whole variable domain KAGVTQTPRYLIKTRGQQVTLSCSPISGHRSVSWYQQTPGQGLQFLFEYFSETQRNKGNFPGRFSGRQFSNSRSEMNVSTLELGDSALYLCASSVRTGTSLTGELFFGEGSRLTVL.

J is TRBJ2-2 and V is TRBV12-2; the table calls TRBD2, which could not be checked here. TRBV12-2 is shown as a pseudogene. The CDR3 totals 17 residues. The chain's CDR3 is CASRLARREGRTGELFF. Here the CDR3 DNA reads TGTGCAAGTCGCTTAGCCAGGCGGGAGGGCCGCACCGGGGAGCTGTTTTTT.

This clone has only one observation. The sample holds other DNA sequences that translate to the same CDR3. This chain links TRBV5-1 with TRBJ2-7; 11 positions match TRBD2. This CDR3 contains 15 residues. Looked up from germline, CDR1 is SGHRS and CDR2 is YFSETQ. Unmatched junction bases numbered 5, after V lost 3 bases and J lost 3 bases. DNA of the CDR3: TGCGCCAGCAGCTCTGGGCTAGCGGGAGGCTACGAGCAGTACTTC. Protein: CASSSGLAGGYEQYF.

This chain connects TRBV5-6 to TRBJ2-7; D may be TRBD2 (6 bases). The length of the CDR3 is 13 residues. The V and J ends lost 4 bases and 7 bases respectively, with 15 bases between them. Germline CDR1 is SGHDT and CDR2 is YYEEEE. In nucleotides, the CDR3 is TGTGCCAGCAGCACCCCTCCCCGGGGGGAGCAGTACTTC. Protein product: CASSTPPRGEQYF.

The genes are TRBV9 and TRBJ2-1; 9 bases match TRBD2. V shed 0 bases and J 8 bases; nucleotides not matched to a gene: 9. Germline V gives CDR1 SGDLS, CDR2 YYNGEE. This CDR3 has 16 residues. CDR3 DNA sequence: TGTGCCAGCAGCGTAGAGTTTAGCGGGAGAGGAGATGAGCAGTTCTTC. Translation gives CASSVEFSGRGDEQFF.

The rearrangement joins TRBV29-1 to TRBJ1-2; D is unclear. Germline V lookup: CDR1 SQVTM, CDR2 ANQGSEA. V lost 6 bases and J lost 4, with 12 bases in between. This CDR3 spans 12 amino acids. The CDR3 region is CSVQEGGYGYTF. DNA of the CDR3: TGCAGCGTCCAAGAAGGCGGCTATGGCTACACCTTC.

The chain uses TRBV19 and TRBJ2-7; 7 nucleotides align to TRBD2. The CDR3 extends over 14 amino acids. Per the germline V gene, CDR1 is LNHDA and CDR2 is SQIVND (reference sequence). Trimming took 1 base from V and 7 from J; bases not matched to a gene: 7. The CDR3 loop reads CASSIVGGSSEQYF. The CDR3, as DNA: TGTGCCAGTAGTATAGTCGGCGGGAGTTCTGAGCAGTACTTC.

The gene calls are TRBV5-6 and TRBJ2-7; TRBD2 aligns across 8 bases. Trimming took 0 bases from V and 3 from J; bases not matched to a gene: 11. Germline V gives CDR1 SGHDT, CDR2 YYEEEE. The CDR3 loop spans 17 amino acids. This CDR3 reads CASSLAAGGRTYYEQYF. The CDR3 nucleotides read TGTGCCAGCAGCTTGGCAGCGGGCGGGAGGACCTACTACGAGCAGTACTTC.

The chain carries TRBV27 and TRBJ2-1, with D unclear. Germline-derived CDR1 and CDR2 are MNHEY and SMNVEV (reference sequence). V gave up 4 bases and J gave up 8 bases, with 6 bases separating them. CDR3 length: 11 residues. The CDR3 sequence is CASSSSYEQFF. The DNA for the CDR3 is TGTGCCAGCAGTTCCTCTTATGAGCAGTTCTTC.

The chain uses TRBV9 and TRBJ1-2; a possible D gene is TRBD1 (6 bases). Germline CDR1 and CDR2: SGDLS and YYNGEE. The CDR3 has 14 residues. The V end was cut by 7 bases, the J end by 0 bases, with 13 bases between. The CDR3 DNA is TGTGCCAGCGGGTCCACAGGGCCTAACTATGGCTACACCTTC. Translation: CASGSTGPNYGYTF.

This chain joins TRBV15 and TRBJ2-5; D may be TRBD2 (6 bases). Germline V lookup: CDR1 LNHNV, CDR2 YYDKDF (reference sequence). This CDR3 has 15 residues. V was clipped by 3 bases and J by 1 base, with 12 bases between them. The CDR3 region is CATSSFGRGQETQYF. The CDR3, as DNA: TGTGCCACCAGCAGCTTCGGGCGGGGCCAAGAGACCCAGTACTTC. Full variable domain (remainder filled in from reference TRBV15 and TRBJ2-5): DAMVIQNPRYQVTQFGKPVTLSCSQTLNHNVMYWYQQKSSQAPKLLFHYYDKDFNNEADTPDNFQSRRPNTSFCFLDIRSPGLGDTAMYLCATSSFGRGQETQYFGPGTRLLVL.

The chain joins TRBV27 to TRBJ1-2, with D unresolved. Germline assignment: CDR1 MNHEY and CDR2 SMNVEV (reference sequence). This CDR3 region has 13 residues. With 8 bases removed from V and 6 bases from J, the gap between germline ends came to 16 bases. The CDR3, as DNA: TGTGCCAGCGGCTCCGGCGGGGTTAATGGCTACACCTTC. Protein: CASGSGGVNGYTF.

The V gene is TRBV6-4, the J gene TRBJ2-3, with TRBD2 matching 7 bases. The junction had 12 bases not matched to a gene; V was cut back by 10 bases and J by 2 bases. This CDR3 is built from 15 residues. CDR1 and CDR2 from the germline V gene are MRHNA and SNTAGT. The CDR3 coding sequence is TGTGCCACCGCCGCAGCTAGCGGAACCACAGATACGCAGTATTTT. Its translation is CATAAASGTTDTQYF.